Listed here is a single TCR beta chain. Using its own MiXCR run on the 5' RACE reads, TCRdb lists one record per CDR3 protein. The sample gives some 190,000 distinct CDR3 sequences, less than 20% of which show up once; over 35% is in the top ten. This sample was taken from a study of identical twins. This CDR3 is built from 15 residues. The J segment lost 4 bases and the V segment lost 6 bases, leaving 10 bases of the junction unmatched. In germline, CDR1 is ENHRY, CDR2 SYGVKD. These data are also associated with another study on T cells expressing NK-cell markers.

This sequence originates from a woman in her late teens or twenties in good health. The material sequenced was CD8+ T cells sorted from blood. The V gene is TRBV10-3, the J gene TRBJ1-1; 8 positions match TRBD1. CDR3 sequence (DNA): TGTGCCATCAGACGGTCCGGACAGGGAGGCACTGAAGCTTTCTTT. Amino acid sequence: CAIRRSGQGGTEAFF.